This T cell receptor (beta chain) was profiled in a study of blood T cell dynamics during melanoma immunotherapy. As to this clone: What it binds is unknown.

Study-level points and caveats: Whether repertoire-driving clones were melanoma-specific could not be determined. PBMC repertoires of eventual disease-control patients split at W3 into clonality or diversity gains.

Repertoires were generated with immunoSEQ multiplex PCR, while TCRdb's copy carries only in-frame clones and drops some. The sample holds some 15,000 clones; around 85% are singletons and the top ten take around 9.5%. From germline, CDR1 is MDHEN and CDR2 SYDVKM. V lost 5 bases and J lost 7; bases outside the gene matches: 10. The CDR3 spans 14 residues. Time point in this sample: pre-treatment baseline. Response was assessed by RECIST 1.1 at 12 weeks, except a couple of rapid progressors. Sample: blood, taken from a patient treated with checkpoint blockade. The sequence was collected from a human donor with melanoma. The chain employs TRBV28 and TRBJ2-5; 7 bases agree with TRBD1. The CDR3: CASSVGGSVWTQYF. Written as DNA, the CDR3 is TGTGCCAGCAGTGTAGGGGGCTCGGTGTGGACCCAGTACTTC.